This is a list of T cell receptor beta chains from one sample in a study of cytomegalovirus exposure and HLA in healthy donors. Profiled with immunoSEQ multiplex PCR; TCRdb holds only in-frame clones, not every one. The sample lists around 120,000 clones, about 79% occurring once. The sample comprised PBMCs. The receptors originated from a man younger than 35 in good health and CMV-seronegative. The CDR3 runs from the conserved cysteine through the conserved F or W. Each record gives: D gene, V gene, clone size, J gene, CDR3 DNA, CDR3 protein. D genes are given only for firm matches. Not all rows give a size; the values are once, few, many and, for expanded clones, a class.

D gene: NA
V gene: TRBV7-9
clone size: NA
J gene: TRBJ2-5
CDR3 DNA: TGTGCCAGCAGCCGTCCCTCCGGGACATGGGACGTTATGGCCCAGTACTTC
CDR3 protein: CASSRPSGTWDVMAQYF

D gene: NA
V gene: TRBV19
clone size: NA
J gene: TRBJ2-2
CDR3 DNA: TGTGCCAGTAGTAGCGGAAAGTACACCGGGGAGCTGTTTTTT
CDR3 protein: CASSSGKYTGELFF

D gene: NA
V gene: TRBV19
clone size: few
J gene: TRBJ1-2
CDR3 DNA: TGTGCCAGTACCGATACCTCCAACAGTCTGTATGGCTACACCTTC
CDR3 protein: CASTDTSNSLYGYTF

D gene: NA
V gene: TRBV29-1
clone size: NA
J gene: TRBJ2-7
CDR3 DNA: TGCAGCGTTGCAAGAGATTCCTACGAGCAGTACTTC
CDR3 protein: CSVARDSYEQYF

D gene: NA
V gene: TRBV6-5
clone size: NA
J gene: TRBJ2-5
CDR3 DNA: TGTGCCAGCATTTTATCGACTAGGGGAGAGACCCAGTACTTC
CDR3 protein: CASILSTRGETQYF

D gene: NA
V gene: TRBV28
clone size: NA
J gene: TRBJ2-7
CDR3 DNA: TGTGCCAGCAGTTTGGGCCAGGGTCTTATTTCCTACGAGCAGTACTTC
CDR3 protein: CASSLGQGLISYEQYF

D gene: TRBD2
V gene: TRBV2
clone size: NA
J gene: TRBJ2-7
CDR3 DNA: TGTGCCAGCAGTAAGACTAGCGGGAGAATGTACGAGCAGTACTTC
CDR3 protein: CASSKTSGRMYEQYF

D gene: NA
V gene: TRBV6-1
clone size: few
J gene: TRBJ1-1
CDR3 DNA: TGTGCCAGCAGTGAACTCCGGGTCAGGAACACTGAAGCTTTCTTT
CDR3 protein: CASSELRVRNTEAFF

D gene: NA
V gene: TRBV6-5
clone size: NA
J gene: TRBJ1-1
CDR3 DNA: TGTGCCAGCAAATCAAGGGGGAACACTGAAGCTTTCTTT
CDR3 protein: CASKSRGNTEAFF

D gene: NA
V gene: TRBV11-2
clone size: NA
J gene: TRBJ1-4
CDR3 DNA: TGTGCCAGCAGTCTAGTTAAGGGAGCTACTAATGAAAAACTGTTTTTT
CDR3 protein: CASSLVKGATNEKLFF

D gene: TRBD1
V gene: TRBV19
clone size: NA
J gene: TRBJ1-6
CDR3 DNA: TGTGCCAGTAGGGACGACAGGGGGAATTCACCCCTCCACTTT
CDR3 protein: CASRDDRGNSPLHF

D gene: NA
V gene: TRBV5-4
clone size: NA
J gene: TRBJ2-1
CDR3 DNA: TGTGCCAGCAGCTTGGATGTGGGAGTATCCTACAATGAGCAGTTCTTC
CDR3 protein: CASSLDVGVSYNEQFF

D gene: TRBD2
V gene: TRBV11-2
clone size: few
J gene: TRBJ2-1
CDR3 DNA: TGTGCCAGCAGCCCGCTAGCGGCCTCCTCCCGGAACAATGAGCAGTTCTTC
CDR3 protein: CASSPLAASSRNNEQFF

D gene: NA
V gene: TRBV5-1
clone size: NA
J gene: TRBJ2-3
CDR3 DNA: TGCGCCAGCAGCTTTGGCGTACGGGGGAGCACAGATACGCAGTATTTT
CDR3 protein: CASSFGVRGSTDTQYF

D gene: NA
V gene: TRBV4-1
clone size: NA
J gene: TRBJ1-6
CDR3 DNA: TGCGCCAGCAGCCAAGATCAGGGCGAAAATTCACCCCTCCACTTT
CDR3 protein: CASSQDQGENSPLHF

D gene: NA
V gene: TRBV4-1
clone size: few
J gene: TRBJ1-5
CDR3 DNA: TGCGCCAGCAGCCTCACGGGGAGGGGTGGGAATCAGCCCCAGCATTTT
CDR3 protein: CASSLTGRGGNQPQHF

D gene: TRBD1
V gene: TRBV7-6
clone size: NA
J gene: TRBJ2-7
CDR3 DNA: TGTGCCAGCAGCTCCAGGGGGAACCCCTCATGCGAGCAGTACTTC
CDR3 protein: CASSSRGNPSCEQYF

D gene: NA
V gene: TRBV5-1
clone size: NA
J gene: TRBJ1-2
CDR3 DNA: TGCGCCAGCAGCTTTCGGTCATCTGGCTACACCTTC
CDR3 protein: CASSFRSSGYTF

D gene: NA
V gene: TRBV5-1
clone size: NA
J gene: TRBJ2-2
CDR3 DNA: TGCGCCAGCAGCCAATTGGGGGCGCCGGGCACCGGGGAGCTGTTTTTT
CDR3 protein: CASSQLGAPGTGELFF

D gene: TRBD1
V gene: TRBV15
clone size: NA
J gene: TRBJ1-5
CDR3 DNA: TGTGCCACCAGCCCGGGGGACAGGGGGCCGAGGAATCAGCCCCAGCATTTT
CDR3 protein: CATSPGDRGPRNQPQHF

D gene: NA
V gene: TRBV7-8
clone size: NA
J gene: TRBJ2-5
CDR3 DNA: TGTGCCAGCAGCCCCCCAGTGGAAGAGACCCAGTACTTC
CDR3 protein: CASSPPVEETQYF

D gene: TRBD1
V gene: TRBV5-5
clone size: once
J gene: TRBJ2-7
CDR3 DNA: TGTGCCAGCAGCCTGTGGACAGGGGGGCACTACGAGCAGTACTTC
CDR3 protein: CASSLWTGGHYEQYF

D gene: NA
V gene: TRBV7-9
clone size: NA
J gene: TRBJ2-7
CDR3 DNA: TGTGCCAGCAGCCGGACACCTACCTACGAGCAGTACTTC
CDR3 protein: CASSRTPTYEQYF

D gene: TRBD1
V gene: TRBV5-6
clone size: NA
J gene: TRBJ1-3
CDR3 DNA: TGTGCCAGCAGCTTGTGGACAGGCGAGGCTGGAAACACCATATATTTT
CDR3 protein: CASSLWTGEAGNTIYF

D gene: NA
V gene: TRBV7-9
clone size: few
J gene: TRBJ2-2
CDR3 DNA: TGTGCCAGCAGCTTACGAGGGTCGAGCACCGGGGAGCTGTTTTTT
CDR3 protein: CASSLRGSSTGELFF

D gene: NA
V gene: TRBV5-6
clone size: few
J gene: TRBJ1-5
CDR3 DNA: TGTGCCAGCAGCTTGGCCAGGGGAGGGGATCAGCCCCAGCATTTT
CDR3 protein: CASSLARGGDQPQHF

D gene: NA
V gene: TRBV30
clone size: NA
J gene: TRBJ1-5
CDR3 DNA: TGTGCCTGGAGTGTTCAGTATCAGCCCCAGCATTTT
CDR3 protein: CAWSVQYQPQHF

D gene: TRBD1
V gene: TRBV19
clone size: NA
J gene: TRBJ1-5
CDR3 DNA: TGTGCCAGTAGTCGGCGACAGGGGGCGGGGGGCAATCAGCCCCAGCATTTT
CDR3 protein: CASSRRQGAGGNQPQHF

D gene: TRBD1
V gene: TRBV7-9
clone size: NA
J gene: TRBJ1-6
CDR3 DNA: TGTGCCAGCAGCTTATTGGGACAGGGTAATTCACCCCTCCACTTT
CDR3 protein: CASSLLGQGNSPLHF

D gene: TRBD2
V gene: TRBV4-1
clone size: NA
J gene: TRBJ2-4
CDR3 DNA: TGCGCCAGCAGCCAAGATTTTCTAGCGGGAGCCAAAAACATTCAGTACTTC
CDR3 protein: CASSQDFLAGAKNIQYF

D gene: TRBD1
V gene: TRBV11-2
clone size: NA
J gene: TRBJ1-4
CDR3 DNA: TGTGCCAGCAGCTACACAGGGGGCTCGGTGGAAAAACTGTTTTTT
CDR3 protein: CASSYTGGSVEKLFF

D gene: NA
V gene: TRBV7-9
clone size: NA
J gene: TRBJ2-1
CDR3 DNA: TGTGCCAGCAGCTTAGTCGTCTCGTACAATGAGCAGTTCTTC
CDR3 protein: CASSLVVSYNEQFF

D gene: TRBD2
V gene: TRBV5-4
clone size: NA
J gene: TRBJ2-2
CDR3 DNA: TGTGCCAGCAGCGTGACTAGCGGGAGAGGTAGGACCGGGGAGCTGTTTTTT
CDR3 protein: CASSVTSGRGRTGELFF

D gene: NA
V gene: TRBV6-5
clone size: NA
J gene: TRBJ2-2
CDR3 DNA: TGTGCCAGCAGTTACCGCGGACTTACCGGGGAGCTGTTTTTT
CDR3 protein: CASSYRGLTGELFF

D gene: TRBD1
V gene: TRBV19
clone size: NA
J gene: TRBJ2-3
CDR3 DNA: TGTGCCAGTAGTAGGACAGGGGGCAAGAGGACAGATACGCAGTATTTT
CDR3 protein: CASSRTGGKRTDTQYF

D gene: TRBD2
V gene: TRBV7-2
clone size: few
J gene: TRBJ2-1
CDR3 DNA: TGTGCCAGCAGCCAAATTAGCGGGAGTACCAATGAGCAGTTCTTC
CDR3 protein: CASSQISGSTNEQFF

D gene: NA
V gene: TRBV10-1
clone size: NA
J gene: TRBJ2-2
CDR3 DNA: TGCGCCAGCAGTGACGGACATGCGAACACCGGGGAGCTGTTTTTT
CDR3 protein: CASSDGHANTGELFF

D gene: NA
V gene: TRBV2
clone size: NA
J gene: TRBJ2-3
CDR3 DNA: TGTGCCAGCAGTGAAGATCTAGGGGATTCCCCGGATACGCAGTATTTT
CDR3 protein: CASSEDLGDSPDTQYF

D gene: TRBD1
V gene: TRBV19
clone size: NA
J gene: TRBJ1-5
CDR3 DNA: TGTGCCAGTAGTCAACAGGGGCTAAGCAATCAGCCCCAGCATTTT
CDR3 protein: CASSQQGLSNQPQHF

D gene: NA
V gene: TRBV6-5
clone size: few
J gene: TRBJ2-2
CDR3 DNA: TGTGCCAGCAGTTACTCGACTGGGGAGCTGTTTTTT
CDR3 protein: CASSYSTGELFF

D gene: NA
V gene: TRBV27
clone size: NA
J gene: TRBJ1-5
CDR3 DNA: TGTGCCAGCCACGATCCGGGGGGGAATCAGCCCCAGCATTTT
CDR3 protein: CASHDPGGNQPQHF

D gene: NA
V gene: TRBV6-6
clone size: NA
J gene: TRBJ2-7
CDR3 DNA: TGTGCCAGCAGGCAACTACAGGGTCGAGGAGAGCAGTACTTC
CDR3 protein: CASRQLQGRGEQYF

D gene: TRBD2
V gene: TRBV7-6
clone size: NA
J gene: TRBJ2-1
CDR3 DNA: TGTGCCAGCAGCTTAGAGGTAGCGGGAGATAATGAGCAGTTCTTC
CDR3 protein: CASSLEVAGDNEQFF

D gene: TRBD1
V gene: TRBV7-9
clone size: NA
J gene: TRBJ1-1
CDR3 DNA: TGTGCCAGCAGATTCACAGGGGGCCATGAAGCTTTCTTT
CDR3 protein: CASRFTGGHEAFF

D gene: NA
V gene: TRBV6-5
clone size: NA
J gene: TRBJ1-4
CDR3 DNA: TGTGCCAGCAGATTGACAGGAAATGAAAAACTGTTTTTT
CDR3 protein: CASRLTGNEKLFF

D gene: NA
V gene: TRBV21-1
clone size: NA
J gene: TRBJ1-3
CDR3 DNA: TGTGCCAGCACCACACCACGGGCCGCGGGACAGGGGGATTTATGCGGAAACACCATATATTTT
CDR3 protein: CASTTPRAAGQGDLCGNTIYF

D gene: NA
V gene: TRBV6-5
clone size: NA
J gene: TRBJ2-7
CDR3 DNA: TGTGCCAGCAGCTATCCCTCCACCGGCGAGCAGTACTTC
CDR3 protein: CASSYPSTGEQYF

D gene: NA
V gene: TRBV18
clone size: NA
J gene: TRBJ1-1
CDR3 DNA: TGTGCCAGCCGGGGGGGCTCGGGGAACACTGAAGCTTTCTTT
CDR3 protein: CASRGGSGNTEAFF

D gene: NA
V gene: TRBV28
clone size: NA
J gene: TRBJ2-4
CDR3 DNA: TGTGCCAGCAGTCGGGCAGGGGAGGCCAAAAACATTCAGTACTTC
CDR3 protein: CASSRAGEAKNIQYF

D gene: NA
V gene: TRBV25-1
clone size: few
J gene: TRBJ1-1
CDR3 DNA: TGTGCCAGCAGTGAAGGGGCCGGGGGGGCTTTCTTT
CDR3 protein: CASSEGAGGAFF

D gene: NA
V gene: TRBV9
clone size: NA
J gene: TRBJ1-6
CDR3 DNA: TGTGCCAGCAGCGCCCAAGACAGGAATTCACCCCTCCACTTT
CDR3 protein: CASSAQDRNSPLHF

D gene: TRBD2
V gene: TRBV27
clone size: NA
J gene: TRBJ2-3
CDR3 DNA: TGTGCCAGCAGTTTATCATCAGCGGGAGCTGCAGATACGCAGTATTTT
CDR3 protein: CASSLSSAGAADTQYF